Presented here are 20 T cell receptor beta chains from one specimen sequenced in a study of cytomegalovirus exposure and HLA in healthy donors. The PCR was carried out with 60 Vbeta primers and 13 Jbeta primers. The protocol was immunoSEQ multiplex PCR, while the TCRdb copy is restricted to in-frame clones and leaves out a portion. The sample carries 150,000 or so clones, about 68% recorded once. The sample was PBMCs. These receptors were collected from a female donor in good health and CMV-seronegative.

The chain employs TRBV18 and TRBJ1-1; the D gene is possibly TRBD1 (5 bases). The CDR3 is 16 amino acids. Per the germline V gene, CDR1 is KGHSH and CDR2 is LQKENI. The V and J ends lost 2 bases and 4 bases respectively, with 17 bases between them. The chain's CDR3 is CASSPKLLREGTEAFF. The CDR3 coding sequence is TGTGCCAGCTCACCAAAATTACTCAGGGAGGGCACTGAAGCTTTCTTT.

V and J are TRBV7-2 and TRBJ2-3; 7 positions match TRBD2. Trimming at V came to 3 bases and at J to 4 bases, leaving 7 bases not matched to a gene. CDR3 length equals 15 residues. CDR1 SGHTA and CDR2 FQGNSA come from the germline V gene. CDR3 sequence reads: CASSLSSGPPDTQYF. CDR3 sequence (DNA): TGTGCCAGCAGCTTGAGTAGCGGGCCCCCAGATACGCAGTATTTT.

This clone was observed a few times. The J gene is TRBJ2-1, the V gene TRBV7-2, with D uncertain. The CDR3 consists of 13 residues. The ends were cut back, 7 bases at V and 4 bases at J, with 11 bases in the middle. The germline CDR1 and CDR2 sequences are SGHTA and FQGNSA. The CDR3 DNA reads TGTGCCAGCACCCTAAATCATTACAATGAGCAGTTCTTC. Its protein product is CASTLNHYNEQFF.

The J gene is TRBJ1-1, the V gene TRBV5-6; no clear D gene. Germline V gives CDR1 SGHDT, CDR2 YYEEEE. The CDR3 covers 12 residues. The ends were cut back, 3 bases at V and 7 bases at J, with 10 bases in the middle. The DNA of the CDR3 is TGTGCCAGCAGCTCGTCATACTTTGAAGCTTTCTTT. Its translation: CASSSSYFEAFF.

The chain has TRBV28 and TRBJ2-5, with TRBD2 matching over 10 bases. Per the germline V gene, CDR1 is MDHEN and CDR2 is SYDVKM. The length of the CDR3 is 16 residues. V lost 11 bases, J lost 1 base, and 13 bases stayed unmatched. The CDR3 sequence: CAALPRTSGTQETQYF. The CDR3 DNA reads TGTGCCGCCCTACCCCGGACTAGCGGAACCCAAGAGACCCAGTACTTC.

The chain combines TRBV28 with TRBJ1-5; the D gene is possibly TRBD1 (5 bases). V lost 3 bases and J lost 4, with 13 bases in between. CDR1 and CDR2 from the germline V gene are MDHEN and SYDVKM. The CDR3 covers 15 residues. CDR3 DNA: TGTGCCAGCAGTTTTGCGGGACGGAGAAATCAGCCCCAGCATTTT. This codes for CASSFAGRRNQPQHF.

The chain carries TRBV6-5 and TRBJ2-3; 9 bases agree with TRBD1. The CDR3 extends over 15 amino acids. After removal of 2 bases from V and 1 base from J, the junction contained 1 base not matched to a gene. Germline assignment: CDR1 MNHEY and CDR2 SVGAGI. The CDR3 region is CASSYRDRGTDTQYF. The CDR3 DNA reads as TGTGCCAGCAGTTACCGGGACAGGGGCACAGATACGCAGTATTTT.

This chain links TRBV7-6 with TRBJ1-1; 9 bases map to TRBD1. V shed 5 bases, J shed 7 bases, and the junction held 5 bases outside the gene matches. The V gene's germline CDR1 is SGHVS and CDR2 FNYEAQ. The CDR3 is 13 residues long. DNA for the CDR3: TGTGCCAGCAGCCCGCGACAGGGGGTTGAAGCTTTCTTT. This codes for CASSPRQGVEAFF.

This chain uses TRBV12-5 with TRBJ2-1; no definite D call. The length of the CDR3 is 15 residues. Germline CDR1 is LGHNT and CDR2 is FRNRAP. Trimming took 5 bases from V and 0 from J, leaving 11 bases between them. CDR3 loop: CASGTSGSSYNEQFF. DNA of the CDR3: TGTGCTAGTGGTACCTCCGGTAGCTCCTACAATGAGCAGTTCTTC.

The chain couples TRBV19 to TRBJ2-7; 13 bases match TRBD2. The CDR3 extends over 14 amino acids. V lost 3 bases to trimming and J lost 7 bases; unmatched junction nucleotides: 3. Germline CDR1 reads LNHDA; CDR2 reads SQIVND (reference sequence). The CDR3 DNA sequence: TGTGCCAGTAGTATCAAACTAGCGGGAGGGGAGCAGTACTTC. Its protein product is CASSIKLAGGEQYF.

This chain connects TRBV10-3 to TRBJ2-7, with D perhaps TRBD2 (6 bases). Trimming removed 0 bases at V and 2 bases at J, with 11 bases between. The germline V gene has CDR1 ENHRY and CDR2 SYGVKD. The CDR3 runs to 15 residues. The CDR3 loop is CAISESGGLTYEQYF. In DNA form, the CDR3 reads TGTGCCATCAGTGAGTCGGGGGGACTTACCTACGAGCAGTACTTC.

This clone was recorded a few times. The rearrangement links TRBV5-1 to TRBJ1-1; D is undetermined. The germline V and J ends were trimmed by 0 bases and 1 base, with 10 bases remaining between them. Germline V gene sequence: CDR1 SGHRS, CDR2 YFSETQ. The CDR3 totals 15 residues. In DNA, the CDR3 is TGCGCCAGCAGCTTGGCAGGCAGCTCGAACACTGAAGCTTTCTTT. It yields the protein CASSLAGSSNTEAFF. Using reference TRBV5-1 and TRBJ1-1 for the parts outside the CDR3, the full variable domain is KAGVTQTPRYLIKTRGQQVTLSCSPISGHRSVSWYQQTPGQGLQFLFEYFSETQRNKGNFPGRFSGRQFSNSRSEMNVSTLELGDSALYLCASSLAGSSNTEAFFGQGTRLTVV.

This chain uses TRBV30 with TRBJ1-1, with 8 bases lining up with TRBD1. The CDR3 is 14 amino acids. Trimming took 3 bases from V and 1 from J; bases not matched to a gene: 4. Germline CDR1 GTSNPN, CDR2 SVGIG (reference sequence). Here the CDR3 reads CAWSAGTGNTEAFF. CDR3 in DNA: TGTGCCTGGAGCGCCGGGACAGGGAACACTGAAGCTTTCTTT.

The chain joins TRBV4-2 to TRBJ1-2; TRBD1 is a possible D gene (6 bases). The germline V gene encodes CDR1 LGHNA and CDR2 YNFKEQ. The CDR3 is 14 residues long. V gave up 1 base and J gave up 4 bases, with 10 bases separating them. The CDR3 reads CASSQGQGIYGYTF. CDR3 coding DNA: TGTGCCAGCAGCCAAGGGCAGGGGATCTATGGCTACACCTTC.

The chain uses TRBV9 and TRBJ2-1, with D possibly being TRBD1 (6 bases). The CDR3 runs 14 residues. Trimming stripped 0 bases from V and 14 bases from J, with 18 bases between. CDR1 and CDR2 from the germline V gene are SGDLS and YYNGEE. The CDR3, as DNA: TGTGCCAGCAGCGTAGTCGCGATTGAGGGGGAAGAGTTCTTC. Amino acids: CASSVVAIEGEEFF.

This clone has just one count. This chain joins TRBV2 and TRBJ2-1; a weak D match, TRBD2 (5 bases). Per the germline V gene, CDR1 is SNHLY and CDR2 is FYNNEI. The V end lost 8 bases, the J end lost 8 bases, and 13 bases lay between the germline ends. This CDR3 region has 12 residues. CDR3 nucleotide sequence: TGTGCCAGCCAGAGGGAAGGCGATGAGCAGTTCTTC. This codes for CASQREGDEQFF.

The chain has TRBV28 and TRBJ1-2; D gene uncertain. The V gene's germline CDR1 is MDHEN and CDR2 SYDVKM. The CDR3 loop spans 15 amino acids. Trimming removed 4 bases from V and 4 bases from J, with 16 bases in between. The CDR3 spells CASSSTTVELYGYTF. Here the CDR3 DNA reads TGTGCCAGCAGTTCCACGACTGTCGAACTCTATGGCTACACCTTC.

The sample holds a few counts of this clone. The chain employs TRBV4-3 and TRBJ1-2; D is perhaps TRBD1 (5 bases). CDR1 and CDR2 from the germline V gene are LGHNA and YSLEER. V was cut by 1 base and J by 1 base, with 13 bases left in between. This CDR3 contains 16 residues. The CDR3 loop is CASSQAAGPINYGYTF. The DNA for the CDR3 is TGCGCCAGCAGCCAAGCTGCAGGGCCGATTAACTATGGCTACACCTTC.

The rearrangement uses TRBV5-1 and TRBJ2-1; the match to TRBD2 covers 9 bases. V shed 4 bases, J shed 9 bases, and the junction held 5 bases outside the gene matches. Germline CDR1 and CDR2: SGHRS and YFSETQ. The CDR3 runs 13 residues. CDR3 sequence reads: CASSVAGEGEQFF. The DNA for the CDR3 is TGCGCCAGCAGCGTAGCGGGGGAGGGTGAGCAGTTCTTC.

The chain uses TRBV28 and TRBJ2-1, with 10 bases matching TRBD2. Germline CDR1 MDHEN, CDR2 SYDVKM. This CDR3 comprises 18 residues. The trim removed 5 bases at V and 6 bases at J, leaving 16 bases unmatched. The CDR3 DNA reads TGTGCCAGCAGTATCCCAGGGGCTAGGAGCGGGAGGGCCAATGAGCAGTTCTTC. Amino acids: CASSIPGARSGRANEQFF.